The clone carrying this T cell receptor (beta chain) occurred many times. Its target is not known. RNA transcripts were the template for amplifying TCR beta CDR3 regions. The TCR CDR3 was amplified in a first-round RT-PCR using the HTBI primer set. TCRdb reanalysed the multiplex PCR reads using MiXCR and keeps one entry per CDR3 protein. The profile shows about 500,000 distinct CDR3 sequences, around 16% of them singletons. Among ophthalmopathy patients, the Clinical Activity Score reached at least 3, the NOSPECS grade reached at least 4, and duration remained under 3 months. This sample stems from a study of T cells in Graves' hyperthyroidism and ophthalmopathy. Points from the study as a whole: Before onset, by a median of around 6.4 months, the model predicted ophthalmopathy. Peripheral blood also featured most of the thyroid clonotypes expanded above 0.001.

Specimen: blood. The clonotype was recovered from a woman aged 25 to 39 with Graves' ophthalmopathy.

CDR3 DNA sequence: TGTGCCAGCAGTGAGACAGGGGCCGCCTATGGCTACACCTTC. Its protein is CASSETGAAYGYTF. V gene TRBV6-1 combines with J gene TRBJ1-2; 8 bases align to TRBD1. Looked up from germline, CDR1 is MNHNS and CDR2 is SASEGT. J gave up 4 bases and V 3 bases, and 4 bases lay outside the gene matches. The CDR3 extends over 14 amino acids.